The subject of this entry is one TCR beta chain. Its antigen specificity is not known. Per-nucleotide qualities are absent, and no much larger clonotype sits a single base away. This sample is drawn from a study of T cell responses to AZD1222 COVID-19 vaccine (dated by TCRdb to the early 2020s). Regarding the study in general: TCR sequencing covered approximately 230 trial participants: approximately 200 given two doses of AZD1222 and approximately 26 given two doses of MenACWY control vaccine. Trial participants were enrolled by age into 18-55, 56-69 and 70-plus year subgroups, with 148, 28 and 57 TCR-sequenced participants respectively. Findings and caveats that apply to the study as a whole: The vaccine-associated CD4 TCRs covered the entire spike protein, and the dominant responses fell in regions 160-218 and 743-854. Participants were mostly white British and included more females than males, and it was suggested by the authors that clonal diversity may have been underestimated. Conclusions about previously exposed vaccinees are limited, since just five or six AZD1222 recipients were seropositive for SARS-CoV-2 at baseline. In the small 56-69-year group, the increase in depth fell short of significance, most likely because of low power. Because no day 14 peak-response samples were available, the repertoires could be characterized only after the peak T cell response. Nearly half of unique spike-specific TCRs reportedly recognized epitopes outside regions mutated in the B.1.351 and B.1.1.7 variants. Spike-specific TCR breadth and depth rose significantly after two AZD1222 doses compared with day 0 and with MenACWY recipients.

Including the terminal cysteine and phenylalanine, the CDR3 comprises 15 residues. The kept DNA is CDR3 alone, 45 bases in frame from the first base. The germline V gene (reference sequence) sets CDR1 to LNHNV and CDR2 to YYDKDF. Trimming costs V 3 bases and J 3 bases, and their ends lie 13 bases apart. The time point label of this sample denotes: about 28 days (+/-7) after the second vaccine dose. AZD1222 recipients with second doses at about 4 weeks or about 12 weeks were pooled, because spike-specific TCR depth and breadth did not differ between schedules. Vaccinee samples were obtained from the UK trials COV001 and COV002, which included a single-blind randomized controlled phase 2/3 trial of AZD1222 (ChAdOx1 nCoV-19) in healthy adults. For TCRbeta chain sequencing, PBMC samples from trial participants were taken at day 0 and at day 28 after the second dose. The CDR3 regions of human TCRbeta chains were analyzed by immunosequencing. For the original study's pipeline: Repertoire TCRs were matched against a reference library of SARS-CoV-2-specific TCRs generated with the MIRA antigen-specificity platform. Breadth was defined as the fraction of unique TCRs that were SARS-CoV-2-associated, and depth was defined as the fraction of total T cells that were SARS-CoV-2-associated. Using the MIRA data, each spike-specific TCR was mapped to the spike region that the TCR reacts to and placed in a CD4 or CD8 class. Log10-transformed breadth and depth values were compared by one-way ANOVA with Sidak's multiple comparisons tests. Not all clones reach the TCRdb copy of this immuneACCESS table, which keeps in-frame sequences only. Checked studies attribute under half of the gap to unresolved V genes and leave the rest unexplained. Clone size and the V and J calls come from that table; the DNA yielded D and trimming. This sample gives some 150,000 clones in total; roughly 93% of them show up just once. 1.9% of the sample rests with the top ten.

The sequence came from an adult who received the AZD1222 COVID-19 vaccine. The material sequenced was peripheral blood, taken 28 days after the second AZD1222 dose. The sequence links TRBV15 to TRBJ2-3, with no D gene named confidently. The CDR3 protein is CATSSLDPRTDTQYF. The DNA reads as follows: TGTGCCACCAGCAGCCTAGACCCCCGGACAGATACGCAGTATTTT.